This paragraph covers one T cell receptor beta chain sequence. Trimming shortened V by 6 bases and J by 0 bases, and 11 bases separated the two germline ends. The CDR3 is 14 residues long. Germline V CDR1 and CDR2: MNHNS, SASEGT. The data stem from a study of glioma-infiltrating T cells. Using RNA template, CDR3s of TCR alpha and beta were amplified with iRepertoire arm-PCR. MiXCR, applied by TCRdb to the multiplex PCR reads, yields one record per CDR3 protein. The sample has some 160,000 distinct CDR3 sequences; about 40% are singletons. The TCR originated in a human donor with low-grade glioma or glioblastoma, undergoing nonglioma brain surgery, or in good health (not recorded which). Sequencing was carried out using glioma tissue, nonneoplastic brain tissue, or PBMCs (not recorded which). The V gene is TRBV6-1, the J gene TRBJ1-2; D not certain. The CDR3, as DNA: TGTGCCAGCAGCCTGACATTCACTAACTATGGCTACACCTTC. As protein: CASSLTFTNYGYTF.